The clone carrying this TCR beta chain was found once. What it recognizes is unknown. Assay used: immunoSEQ multiplex PCR; TCRdb lists only in-frame clones, some missing. This table has about 80,000 clones, about nine tenths appearing once. Germline values: CDR1 MDHEN, CDR2 SYDVKM. With V trimmed by 3 bases and J by 4 bases, 13 bases remained unmatched. The CDR3 is made up of 17 amino acids. This entry comes from a study of graft-versus-host responses after intestinal transplantation. In the study overall: Anti-thymocyte globulin induction preceded 2 to 4 years of tacrolimus and steroid maintenance in all recipients. Study findings and constraints: Graft-donor T cell macrochimerism in patients accompanied high graft-versus-host to host-versus-graft clonal ratios in allografts. GvH clone levels peaked in circulation, and this peak was associated with early post-transplant HvG declines. Some GvH clones appeared in ileal mucosa or blood before recipient bone marrow.

The receptor's source is a human patient who received an intestinal transplant, so some T cells may come from the graft donor. The J gene is TRBJ2-3, the V gene TRBV28; 7 nucleotides align to TRBD2. Here the sequenced sample was PBMCs, taken 98 days after intestinal transplantation. CDR3 bases: TGTGCCAGCAGTTTCCCCCCTAGCGGTCATCTCCCAGATACGCAGTATTTT. Amino acid sequence: CASSFPPSGHLPDTQYF.